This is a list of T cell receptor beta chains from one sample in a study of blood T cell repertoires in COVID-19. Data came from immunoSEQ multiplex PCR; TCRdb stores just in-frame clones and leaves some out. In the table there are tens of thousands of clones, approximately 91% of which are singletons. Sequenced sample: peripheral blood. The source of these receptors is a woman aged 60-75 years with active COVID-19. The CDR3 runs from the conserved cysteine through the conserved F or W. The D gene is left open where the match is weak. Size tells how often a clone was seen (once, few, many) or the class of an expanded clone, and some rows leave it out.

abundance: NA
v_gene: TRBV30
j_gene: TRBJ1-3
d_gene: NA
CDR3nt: TGTGCCTGGACCTACGGGGGGGCACTTGGAAACACCATATATTTT
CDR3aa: CAWTYGGALGNTIYF

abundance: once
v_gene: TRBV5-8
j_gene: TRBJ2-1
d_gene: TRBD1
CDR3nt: TGTGCCAGCAGATATACAGGGGGCTTTAGCTCCTACAATGAGCAGTTCTTC
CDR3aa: CASRYTGGFSSYNEQFF

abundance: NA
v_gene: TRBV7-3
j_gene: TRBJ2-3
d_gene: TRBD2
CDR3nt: TGTGCCAGCAGCTTAGGAGAACTAGCGGAGGGCACAGATACGCAGTATTTT
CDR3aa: CASSLGELAEGTDTQYF

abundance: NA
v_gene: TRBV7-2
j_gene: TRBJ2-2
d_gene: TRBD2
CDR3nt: TGTGCCAGCAGCGAAGCGGGACTCCCACCTGGGGAGCTGTTTTTT
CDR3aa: CASSEAGLPPGELFF

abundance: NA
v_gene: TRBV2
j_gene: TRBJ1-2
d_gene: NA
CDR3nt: TGTGCCAGCAAGCCGGGATTGAGGTTAGGCTACACCTTC
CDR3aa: CASKPGLRLGYTF

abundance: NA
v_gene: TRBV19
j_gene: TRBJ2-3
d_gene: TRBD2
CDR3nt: TGTGCCACCCGTCGGGAGGTCGGCTGGGGGGATACGCAGTATTTT
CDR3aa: CATRREVGWGDTQYF

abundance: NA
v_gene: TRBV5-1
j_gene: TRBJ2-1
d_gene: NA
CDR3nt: TGCGCCAGCAGCCCCACCGGGCGGGATGAGCAGTTCTTC
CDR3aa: CASSPTGRDEQFF

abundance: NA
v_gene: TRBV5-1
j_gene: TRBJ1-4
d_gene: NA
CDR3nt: TGCGCCAGCAGCTTGGCAGGGTACGATGAAAAACTGTTTTTT
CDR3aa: CASSLAGYDEKLFF

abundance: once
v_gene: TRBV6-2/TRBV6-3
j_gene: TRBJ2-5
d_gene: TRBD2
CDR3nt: TGTGCCAGCAGTTACGCGACTAGCGGGGGATATCAAGAGACCCAGTACTTC
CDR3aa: CASSYATSGGYQETQYF

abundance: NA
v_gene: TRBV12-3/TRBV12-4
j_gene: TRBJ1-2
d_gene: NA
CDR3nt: TGTGCCAGCAGTGACAAGGGGCTGGGTGGCTACACCTTC
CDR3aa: CASSDKGLGGYTF